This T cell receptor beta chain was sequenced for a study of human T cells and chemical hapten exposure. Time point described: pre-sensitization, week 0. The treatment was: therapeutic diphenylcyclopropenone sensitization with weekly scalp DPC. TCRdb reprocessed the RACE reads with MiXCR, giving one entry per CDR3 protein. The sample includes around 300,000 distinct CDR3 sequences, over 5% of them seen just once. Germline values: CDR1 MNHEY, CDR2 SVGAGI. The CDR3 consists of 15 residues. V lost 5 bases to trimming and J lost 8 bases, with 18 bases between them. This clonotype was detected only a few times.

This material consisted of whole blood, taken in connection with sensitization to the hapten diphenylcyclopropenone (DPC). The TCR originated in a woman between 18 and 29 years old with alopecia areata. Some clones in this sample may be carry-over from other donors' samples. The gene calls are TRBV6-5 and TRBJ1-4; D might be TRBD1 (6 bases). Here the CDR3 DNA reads TGTGCCAGCAGTCCAAGGGCCTCTACAGGGGAAAAACTGTTTTTT. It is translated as CASSPRASTGEKLFF.